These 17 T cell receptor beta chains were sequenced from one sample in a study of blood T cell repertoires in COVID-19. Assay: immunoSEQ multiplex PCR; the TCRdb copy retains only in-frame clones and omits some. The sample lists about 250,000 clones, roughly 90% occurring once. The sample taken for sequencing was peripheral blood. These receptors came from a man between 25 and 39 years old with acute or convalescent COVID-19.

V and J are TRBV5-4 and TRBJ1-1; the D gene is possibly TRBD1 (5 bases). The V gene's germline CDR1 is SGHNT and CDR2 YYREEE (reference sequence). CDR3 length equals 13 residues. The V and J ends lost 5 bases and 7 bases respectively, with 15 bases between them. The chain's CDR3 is CASREGTEVEAFF. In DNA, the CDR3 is TGTGCCAGCAGGGAAGGGACTGAAGTTGAAGCTTTCTTT.

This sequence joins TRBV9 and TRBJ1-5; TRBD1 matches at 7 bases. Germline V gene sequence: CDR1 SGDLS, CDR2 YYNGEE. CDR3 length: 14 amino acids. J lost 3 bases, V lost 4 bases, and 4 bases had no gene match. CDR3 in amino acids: CASSLTGDNQPQHF. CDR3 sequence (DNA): TGTGCCAGCAGCTTAACAGGGGACAATCAGCCCCAGCATTTT. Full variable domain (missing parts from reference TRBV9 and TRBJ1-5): DSGVTQTPKHLITATGQRVTLRCSPRSGDLSVYWYQQSLDQGLQFLIQYYNGEERAKGNILERFSAQQFPDLHSELNLSSLELGDSALYFCASSLTGDNQPQHFGDGTRLSIL.

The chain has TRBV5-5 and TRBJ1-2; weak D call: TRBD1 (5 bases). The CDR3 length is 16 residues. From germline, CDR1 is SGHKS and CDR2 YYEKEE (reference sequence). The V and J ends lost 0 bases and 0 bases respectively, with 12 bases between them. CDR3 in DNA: TGTGCCAGCAGCTTGGGTGCAGGGTTGGCTAACTATGGCTACACCTTC. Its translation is CASSLGAGLANYGYTF.

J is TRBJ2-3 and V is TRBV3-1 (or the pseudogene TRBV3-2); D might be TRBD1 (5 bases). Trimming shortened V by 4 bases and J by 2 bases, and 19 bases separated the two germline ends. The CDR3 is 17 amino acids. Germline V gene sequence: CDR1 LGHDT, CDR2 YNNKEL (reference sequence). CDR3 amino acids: CASSPWDTGRYTDTQYF. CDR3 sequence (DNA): TGTGCCAGCAGCCCCTGGGATACAGGACGATACACAGATACGCAGTATTTT.

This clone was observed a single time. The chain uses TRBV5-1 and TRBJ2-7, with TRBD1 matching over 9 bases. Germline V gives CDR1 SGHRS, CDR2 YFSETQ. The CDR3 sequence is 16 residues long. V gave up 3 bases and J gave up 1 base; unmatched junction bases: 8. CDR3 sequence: CASSSGTGTISYEQYF. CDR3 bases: TGCGCCAGCAGCTCAGGGACAGGGACTATATCCTACGAGCAGTACTTC.

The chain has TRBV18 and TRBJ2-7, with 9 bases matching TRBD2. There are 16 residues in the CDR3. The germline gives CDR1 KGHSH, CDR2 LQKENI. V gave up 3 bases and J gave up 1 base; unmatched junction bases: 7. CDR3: CASSPNSGSQSYEQYF. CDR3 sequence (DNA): TGTGCCAGCTCACCTAATAGCGGGAGCCAGTCCTACGAGCAGTACTTC.

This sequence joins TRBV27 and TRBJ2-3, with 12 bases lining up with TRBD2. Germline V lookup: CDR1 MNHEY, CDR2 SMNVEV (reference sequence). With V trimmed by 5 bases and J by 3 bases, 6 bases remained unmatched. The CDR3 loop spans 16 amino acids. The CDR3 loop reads CASSPTSGSLTDTQYF. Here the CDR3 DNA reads TGTGCCAGCAGTCCGACTAGCGGGAGTTTGACAGATACGCAGTATTTT.

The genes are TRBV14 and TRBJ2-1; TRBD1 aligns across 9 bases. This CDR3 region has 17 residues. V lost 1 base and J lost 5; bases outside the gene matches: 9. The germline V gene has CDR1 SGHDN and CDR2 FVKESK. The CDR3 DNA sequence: TGTGCCAGCAGCCAAGCAGGGACAGGGATTCGAAACAATGAGCAGTTCTTC. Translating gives CASSQAGTGIRNNEQFF.

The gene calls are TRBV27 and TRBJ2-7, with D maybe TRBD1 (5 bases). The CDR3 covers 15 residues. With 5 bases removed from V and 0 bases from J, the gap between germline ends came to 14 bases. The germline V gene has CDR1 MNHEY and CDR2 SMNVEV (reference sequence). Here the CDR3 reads CASSDPHRSSYEQYF. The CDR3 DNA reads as TGTGCCAGCAGTGACCCGCACAGGTCCTCCTACGAGCAGTACTTC.

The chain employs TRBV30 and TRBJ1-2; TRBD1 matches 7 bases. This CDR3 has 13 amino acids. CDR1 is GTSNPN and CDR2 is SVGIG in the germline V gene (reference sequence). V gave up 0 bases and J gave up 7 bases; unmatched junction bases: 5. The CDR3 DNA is TGTGCCTGGAGTGTAAAGGGGGCACGTGGCTACACCTTC. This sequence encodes CAWSVKGARGYTF.

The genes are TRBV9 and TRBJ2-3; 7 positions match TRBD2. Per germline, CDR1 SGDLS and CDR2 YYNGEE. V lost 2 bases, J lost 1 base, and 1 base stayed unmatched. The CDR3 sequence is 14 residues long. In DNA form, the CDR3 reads TGTGCCAGCAGCGTTAGCGGGCGCACAGATACGCAGTATTTT. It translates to CASSVSGRTDTQYF.

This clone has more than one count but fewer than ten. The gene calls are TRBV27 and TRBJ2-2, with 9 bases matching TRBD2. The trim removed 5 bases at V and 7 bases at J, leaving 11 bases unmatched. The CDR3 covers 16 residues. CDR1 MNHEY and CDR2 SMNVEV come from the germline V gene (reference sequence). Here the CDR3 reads CASSLSGREEIGELFF. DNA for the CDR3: TGTGCCAGCAGTCTTAGCGGGAGAGAGGAGATCGGGGAGCTGTTTTTT.

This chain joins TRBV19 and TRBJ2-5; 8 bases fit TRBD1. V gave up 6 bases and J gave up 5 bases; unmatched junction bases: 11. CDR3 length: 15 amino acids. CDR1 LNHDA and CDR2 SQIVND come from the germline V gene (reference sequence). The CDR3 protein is CASRKGQGKSETQYF. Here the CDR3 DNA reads TGTGCCAGTAGAAAAGGACAGGGAAAATCCGAGACCCAGTACTTC.

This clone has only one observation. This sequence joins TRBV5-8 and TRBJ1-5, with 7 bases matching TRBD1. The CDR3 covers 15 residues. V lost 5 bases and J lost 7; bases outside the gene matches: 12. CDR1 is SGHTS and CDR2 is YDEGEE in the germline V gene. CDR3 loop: CASSWDSPGRQPQHF. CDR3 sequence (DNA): TGTGCCAGCAGTTGGGACAGCCCGGGTAGACAGCCCCAGCATTTT.

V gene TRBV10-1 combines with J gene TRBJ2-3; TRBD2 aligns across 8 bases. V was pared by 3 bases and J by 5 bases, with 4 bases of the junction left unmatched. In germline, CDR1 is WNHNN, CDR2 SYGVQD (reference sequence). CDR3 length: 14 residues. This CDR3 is CASSEGLAGDTQYF. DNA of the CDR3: TGCGCCAGCAGTGAAGGACTAGCAGGAGATACGCAGTATTTT.

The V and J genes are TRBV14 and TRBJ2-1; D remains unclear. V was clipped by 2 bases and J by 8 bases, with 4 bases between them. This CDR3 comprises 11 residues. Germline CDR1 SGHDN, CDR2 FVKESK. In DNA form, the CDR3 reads TGTGCCAGCAGCCAAATCTATGAGCAGTTCTTC. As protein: CASSQIYEQFF.

The CDR3, as DNA: TGTGCCAGCAGCCTTAGGGGGAACTATGGCTACACCTTC. Residues: CASSLRGNYGYTF. V is TRBV3-1 (or the pseudogene TRBV3-2) and J is TRBJ1-2; D is possibly TRBD1 (6 bases). There are 13 residues in the CDR3. Germline-derived CDR1 and CDR2 are LGHDT and YNNKEL (reference sequence). The V and J ends lost 4 bases and 2 bases respectively, with 8 bases between them.